The 17 T cell receptor beta chains given below trace back to one sample, sequenced in a study of blood T cell repertoires in COVID-19. Only in-frame clones appear in the TCRdb table, and some are missing; sequencing was by immunoSEQ multiplex PCR. This sample has about 200,000 clones; about 88% occur once, and the top ten carry roughly a sixth. Material for sequencing was peripheral blood. The receptors come from a man aged 45-65 years with COVID-19, enrolled during active disease.

This sequence joins TRBV11-2 and TRBJ2-7; tentatively, D is TRBD2 (5 bases). This CDR3 comprises 13 residues. V lost 5 bases, J lost 1 base, and 9 bases lay in between. Germline V lookup: CDR1 SGHAT, CDR2 FQNNGV. The CDR3 DNA follows: TGTGCCAGCAGCGGTAGCGTTTCCTACGAGCAGTACTTC. Its protein is CASSGSVSYEQYF.

This clone was seen only once. The rearrangement joins TRBV12-5 to TRBJ1-1; possible D gene TRBD1, 5 bases. The CDR3 contains 15 residues. CDR1 is LGHNT and CDR2 is FRNRAP in the germline V gene. V was clipped by 0 bases and J by 1 base, with 9 bases between them. The CDR3 loop reads CASGLVHGQNTEAFF. CDR3 nucleotide sequence: TGTGCTAGTGGTTTGGTACACGGACAGAACACTGAAGCTTTCTTT.

J is TRBJ2-4 and V is TRBV3-1 (or the pseudogene TRBV3-2); D is possibly TRBD1 (6 bases). The germline gives CDR1 LGHDT, CDR2 YNNKEL (reference sequence). The V gene lost 4 bases and the J gene lost 6 bases, with 19 bases spanning the gap. The CDR3 sequence is 16 residues long. The CDR3 DNA reads as TGTGCCAGCAGCCGGCTACAGGGTAGCCCTACAAACATTCAGTACTTC. It encodes CASSRLQGSPTNIQYF.

This clone was observed once. The J gene is TRBJ2-2, the V gene TRBV7-3; TRBD1 agrees at 9 bases. The CDR3 consists of 14 residues. The J segment lost 5 bases and the V segment lost 4 bases, leaving 2 bases of the junction unmatched. The germline V gene encodes CDR1 SGHTA and CDR2 FQGTGA. The CDR3 here is CASSSGQGTGELFF. CDR3 sequence (DNA): TGTGCCAGCAGCTCGGGACAGGGTACCGGGGAGCTGTTTTTT. The full variable domain, rest sourced from reference TRBV7-3 and TRBJ2-2, is GAGVSQTPSNKVTEKGKYVELRCDPISGHTALYWYRQSLGQGPEFLIYFQGTGAADDSGLPNDRFFAVRPEGSVSTLKIQRTERGDSAVYLCASSSGQGTGELFFGEGSRLTVL.

V gene TRBV3-1 (or the pseudogene TRBV3-2) combines with J gene TRBJ2-3; TRBD2 matches at 12 bases. Trimming cost V 4 bases and J 5 bases; bases outside gene matches: 7. The germline CDR1 and CDR2 sequences are LGHDT and YNNKEL (reference sequence). The length of the CDR3 is 16 residues. DNA for the CDR3: TGTGCCAGCAGCCTTTCTAGCGGGGGGGCTGGAGATACGCAGTATTTT. Translation: CASSLSSGGAGDTQYF.

The chain links TRBV3-1 (or the pseudogene TRBV3-2) to TRBJ1-1; D is possibly TRBD1 (5 bases). Germline CDR1 LGHDT, CDR2 YNNKEL (reference sequence). The V gene lost 4 bases and the J gene lost 0 bases, with 12 bases spanning the gap. This CDR3 is 15 amino acids long. CDR3 sequence reads: CASSPETAMNTEAFF. The CDR3 coding sequence is TGTGCCAGCAGCCCGGAGACAGCTATGAACACTGAAGCTTTCTTT.

The chain combines TRBV6-5 with TRBJ2-1, with TRBD2 identical over 9 bases. Trimming at V came to 9 bases and at J to 8 bases, leaving 14 bases not matched to a gene. This CDR3 is built from 15 residues. Germline-derived CDR1 and CDR2 are MNHEY and SVGAGI. CDR3 coding DNA: TGTGCCAGTAATACGGCGGGAGGGGGCATCGATGAGCAGTTCTTC. Protein product: CASNTAGGGIDEQFF.

With respect to this clone: At one boundary the junction diverges from the germline segment, which might be a read error. The chain's CDR3 is CASSAASGGAQLNF. The CDR3 bases are TGCGCCAGCAGCGCCGCTAGCGGGGGCGCTCAGCTTAACTTC. The chain is built from TRBV5-1 and TRBJ2-7; TRBD2 aligns across 10 bases. Per germline, CDR1 SGHRS and CDR2 YFSETQ. The CDR3 extends over 14 amino acids.

V and J are TRBV5-5 and TRBJ1-2, with a weak D call TRBD1 (6 bases). Germline V gene sequence: CDR1 SGHKS, CDR2 YYEKEE (reference sequence). V was shortened by 2 bases and J by 3 bases, with 14 bases between the two germline ends. The CDR3 consists of 15 residues. The CDR3 reads CASSFRLTGDYGYTF. CDR3 DNA sequence: TGTGCCAGCAGCTTTCGCCTGACAGGAGACTATGGCTACACCTTC.

This clone was counted a single time. The CDR3 DNA follows: TGTGCCAGTAGTAACCCCGGGACTAGCGGGAGATATGGATCCTACAATGAGCAGTTCTTC. It codes for CASSNPGTSGRYGSYNEQFF. The chain combines TRBV19 with TRBJ2-1, with TRBD2 identical over 14 bases. Germline CDR1 is LNHDA and CDR2 is SQIVND (reference sequence). This CDR3 spans 20 amino acids. Trimming cost V 4 bases and J 1 base; bases outside gene matches: 12. The whole variable domain, remainder taken from reference TRBV19 and TRBJ2-1, is DGGITQSPKYLFRKEGQNVTLSCEQNLNHDAMYWYRQDPGQGLRLIYYSQIVNDFQKGDIAEGYSVSREKKESFPLTVTSAQKNPTAFYLCASSNPGTSGRYGSYNEQFFGPGTRLTVL.

This chain joins TRBV7-3 and TRBJ2-7, with D unresolved. V gave up 4 bases and J gave up 2 bases, with 15 bases separating them. In germline, CDR1 is SGHTA, CDR2 FQGTGA. The CDR3 consists of 15 residues. CDR3 protein: CASSSGLIGAYEQYF. CDR3 DNA sequence: TGTGCCAGCAGCTCCGGTCTGATTGGTGCCTACGAGCAGTACTTC. The whole variable domain, remainder taken from reference TRBV7-3 and TRBJ2-7, is GAGVSQTPSNKVTEKGKYVELRCDPISGHTALYWYRQSLGQGPEFLIYFQGTGAADDSGLPNDRFFAVRPEGSVSTLKIQRTERGDSAVYLCASSSGLIGAYEQYFGPGTRLTVT.

This chain joins TRBV19 and TRBJ2-4; 11 bases agree with TRBD1. The V segment lost 5 bases and the J segment 8 bases; nucleotides outside the gene matches: 8. Germline lookup yields CDR1 LNHDA and CDR2 SQIVND (reference sequence). The CDR3 has 15 residues. CDR3 sequence reads: CASSPLGTGGDIQYF. CDR3 sequence (DNA): TGTGCCAGTAGTCCCCTAGGGACAGGGGGTGACATTCAGTACTTC.

The chain recombines TRBV6-5 with TRBJ2-2; the match to TRBD2 covers 7 bases. Germline V CDR1 and CDR2: MNHEY, SVGAGI. The CDR3 spans 14 residues. After removal of 6 bases from V and 5 bases from J, the junction contained 6 bases not matched to a gene. DNA of the CDR3: TGTGCCAGCAGAAGAGACGGGGGGACCGGGGAGCTGTTTTTT. Translated: CASRRDGGTGELFF.

This clone was found many times. The rearrangement uses TRBV3-1 (or the pseudogene TRBV3-2) and TRBJ1-2; D is unresolved. The CDR3 is 15 residues long. Trimming removed 2 bases from V and 5 bases from J, with 15 bases in between. Germline CDR1 and CDR2: LGHDT and YNNKEL (reference sequence). CDR3 DNA: TGTGCCAGCAGCCAAATAGCCACACAATCATATGGCTACACCTTC. This translates into CASSQIATQSYGYTF.

The chain has TRBV18 and TRBJ1-6; 8 positions match TRBD1. The V gene end was trimmed by 3 bases and the J gene end by 5 bases; junction bases not matched to a gene: 18. This CDR3 is built from 20 residues. CDR1 and CDR2 from the germline V gene are KGHSH and LQKENI. CDR3 residues: CASSPSGTIQGGWNNSPLHF. In DNA, the CDR3 is TGTGCCAGCTCACCGTCTGGGACCATACAGGGGGGGTGGAATAATTCACCCCTCCACTTT.

The V gene is TRBV28, the J gene TRBJ2-7; D perhaps matches TRBD1 (6 bases). Germline CDR1 and CDR2: MDHEN and SYDVKM. Trimming removed 7 bases from V and 2 bases from J, with 12 bases in between. This CDR3 region has 13 residues. In DNA, the CDR3 is TGTGCCAGCACCCCCGGGACAACCTACGAGCAGTACTTC. Translated: CASTPGTTYEQYF.

The J gene is TRBJ1-2, the V gene TRBV5-6; 10 positions agree with TRBD1. CDR1 is SGHDT, CDR2 YYEEEE, per germline. The junction had 5 bases not matched to a gene; V was cut back by 0 bases and J by 3 bases. The CDR3 covers 16 residues. The CDR3: CASSLEGTGAYYGYTF. The CDR3 nucleotides are TGTGCCAGCAGCTTGGAGGGGACAGGGGCTTACTATGGCTACACCTTC.